The 14 T cell receptor beta chains below all came from one sample that was sequenced in a study of blood T cell repertoires in COVID-19. Some clones are missing from TCRdb's copy, which holds only in-frame ones; the method was immunoSEQ multiplex PCR. This sample has approximately 240,000 clones, with around 82% found just once. Source material: peripheral blood. Source of these receptors: a woman aged 25 to 45 who had recovered from COVID-19.

This sequence joins TRBV27 and TRBJ2-1, with 11 bases matching TRBD1. This CDR3 has 20 residues. The trim removed 2 bases at V and 4 bases at J, leaving 16 bases unmatched. The germline CDR1 and CDR2 sequences are MNHEY and SMNVEV (reference sequence). CDR3: CASSLSTRTGGRLKYNEQFF. In DNA, the CDR3 is TGTGCCAGCAGTTTAAGTACCCGGACAGGGGGCCGTCTCAAATACAATGAGCAGTTCTTC.

V usage is TRBV28 and J usage is TRBJ1-2; TRBD1 agrees at 9 bases. The CDR3 covers 14 residues. Losses at the gene ends were 9 bases for V and 8 bases for J; bases not matched to a gene: 13. The V gene's germline CDR1 is MDHEN and CDR2 SYDVKM. The CDR3 protein is CASLQGAIARGYTF. CDR3 nucleotides: TGTGCCAGTCTACAGGGGGCCATAGCACGGGGCTACACCTTC.

The chain is built from TRBV13 and TRBJ1-4, with TRBD1 matching 11 bases. J lost 8 bases, V lost 5 bases, and 7 bases had no gene match. Germline V lookup: CDR1 PRHDT, CDR2 FYEKMQ (reference sequence). This CDR3 is 15 amino acids long. In DNA form, the CDR3 reads TGTGCCAGCAGCCCTCGGACAGGGGGCGAGGAAAAACTGTTTTTT. It yields the protein CASSPRTGGEEKLFF.

The chain links TRBV6-5 to TRBJ2-7, with D tentatively TRBD2 (5 bases). The V gene lost 8 bases and the J gene lost 6 bases, with 17 bases spanning the gap. Per germline, CDR1 MNHEY and CDR2 SVGAGI. The CDR3 loop spans 13 amino acids. The CDR3 region has the DNA TGTGCCAGCGGGTTAACTAGAGCCAGCGAGCAGTACTTC. As protein: CASGLTRASEQYF.

This clone occurred once. The chain is built from TRBV5-1 and TRBJ2-2; 9 bases line up with TRBD2. The CDR3 is 16 amino acids. V gave up 1 base and J gave up 1 base; unmatched junction bases: 2. The V gene's germline CDR1 is SGHRS and CDR2 YFSETQ. The CDR3 reads CASSLMTSGNTGELFF. The CDR3 region has the DNA TGCGCCAGCAGCTTGATGACTAGCGGGAACACCGGGGAGCTGTTTTTT. Full variable domain (remainder filled in from reference TRBV5-1 and TRBJ2-2): KAGVTQTPRYLIKTRGQQVTLSCSPISGHRSVSWYQQTPGQGLQFLFEYFSETQRNKGNFPGRFSGRQFSNSRSEMNVSTLELGDSALYLCASSLMTSGNTGELFFGEGSRLTVL.

The V gene is TRBV6-5, the J gene TRBJ1-2; 8 bases are a match to TRBD1. Germline loops: CDR1 MNHEY, CDR2 SVGAGI. The CDR3 runs to 14 residues. The trim removed 8 bases at V and 4 bases at J, leaving 9 bases unmatched. CDR3 sequence (DNA): TGTGCCAGCCACCCTCTGACAGGGGCCTATGGCTACACCTTC. Translating it yields CASHPLTGAYGYTF.

V usage is TRBV12-5 and J usage is TRBJ2-1; 8 bases align to TRBD1. The CDR3 consists of 17 residues. The junction had 19 bases not matched to a gene; V was cut back by 6 bases and J by 9 bases. In germline, CDR1 is LGHNT, CDR2 FRNRAP. CDR3 sequence reads: CASGSPPGQEVFGEQFF. The CDR3 bases are TGTGCTAGTGGATCTCCCCCGGGACAGGAGGTGTTCGGTGAGCAGTTCTTC.

The gene calls are TRBV28 and TRBJ2-1, with a tentative D call TRBD2 (6 bases). The CDR3 covers 16 residues. Germline CDR1 and CDR2: MDHEN and SYDVKM. Trimming removed 1 base from V and 6 bases from J, with 16 bases in between. CDR3 nucleotides: TGTGCCAGCAGTTTATCATGGGACTCTCTAGGCAATGAGCAGTTCTTC. Amino acid sequence: CASSLSWDSLGNEQFF.

This clone has just a few counts. The chain is built from TRBV7-9 and TRBJ2-1; a weak D match, TRBD1 (6 bases). Germline CDR1 is SEHNR and CDR2 is FQNEAQ (reference sequence). CDR3 size: 12 residues. V lost 1 base and J lost 15, with 13 bases in between. CDR3: CASSLDQGRRFF. The CDR3 bases are TGTGCCAGCAGCTTAGATCAGGGGCGACGGTTCTTC. The variable domain in full, with the rest retrieved from reference TRBV7-9 and TRBJ2-1, is DTGVSQNPRHKITKRGQNVTFRCDPISEHNRLYWYRQTLGQGPEFLTYFQNEAQLEKSRLLSDRFSAERPKGSFSTLEIQRTEQGDSAMYLCASSLDQGRRFFGPGTRLTVL.

The chain links TRBV5-6 to TRBJ1-2; D might be TRBD1 (6 bases). The V gene's germline CDR1 is SGHDT and CDR2 YYEEEE. The germline V and J ends were trimmed by 0 bases and 6 bases, with 12 bases remaining between them. CDR3 length: 14 residues. The CDR3 loop is CASSLGQGSDGYTF. In DNA, the CDR3 is TGTGCCAGCAGCTTGGGGCAGGGGTCTGATGGCTACACCTTC.

The J gene is TRBJ1-1, the V gene TRBV25-1, with 7 bases fitting TRBD1. Germline lookup yields CDR1 MGHDK and CDR2 SYGVNS. The CDR3 loop spans 16 amino acids. V shed 1 base and J 1 base; nucleotides not matched to a gene: 6. The CDR3 protein is CASSELRGRANTEAFF. As DNA, the CDR3 is TGTGCCAGCAGTGAATTAAGGGGGCGAGCGAACACTGAAGCTTTCTTT.

The CDR3 protein is CASSSGTTFSGNTIYF. The CDR3 DNA reads as TGTGCCAGCAGCTCCGGTACCACTTTCTCTGGAAACACCATATATTTT. J is TRBJ1-3 and V is TRBV9; D remains ambiguous. Germline V gene sequence: CDR1 SGDLS, CDR2 YYNGEE. Deletions cut 4 bases from V and 0 bases from J, with 14 bases between. CDR3 size: 16 residues.

This chain joins TRBV9 and TRBJ1-4, with D perhaps matching TRBD1 (5 bases). The CDR3 loop spans 14 amino acids. Germline V gene sequence: CDR1 SGDLS, CDR2 YYNGEE. V lost 0 bases and J 4 bases, leaving 7 bases between the germline ends. This CDR3 reads CASSVGGVNEKLFF. The CDR3 coding sequence is TGTGCCAGCAGCGTAGGGGGGGTTAATGAAAAACTGTTTTTT.

V is TRBV28 and J is TRBJ2-3, with 7 bases fitting TRBD2. V lost 8 bases and J lost 4; bases outside the gene matches: 6. CDR1 is MDHEN and CDR2 is SYDVKM in the germline V gene. The CDR3 length is 13 residues. The CDR3 protein is CASLPSGADTQYF. CDR3 in DNA: TGTGCCAGCCTGCCTAGCGGCGCAGATACGCAGTATTTT. The entire variable domain, with the rest obtained from reference TRBV28 and TRBJ2-3, is as follows: DVKVTQSSRYLVKRTGEKVFLECVQDMDHENMFWYRQDPGLGLRLIYFSYDVKMKEKGDIPEGYSVSREKKERFSLILESASTNQTSMYLCASLPSGADTQYFGPGTRLTVL.